This is a list of T cell receptor beta chains from one sample in a study of identical twins. TCRdb re-derived calls from the 5' RACE reads in MiXCR, one entry per CDR3 protein. The profile shows under 300,000 distinct CDR3 sequences, 11% to 15% of them singletons. The sequenced sample was memory (CD45RO+) T cells sorted from blood. The receptors stem from a woman under 30 in good health. Both conserved end residues are part of each CDR3. The D gene is left open where the match is weak. Clone size is shown for a subset of rows, as once, few, many or a class of expanded clone.

D	size	J	V	CDR3	DNA
TRBD2	.	TRBJ2-6	TRBV6-1	CASSLFSGEHSGANVLTF	TGTGCCAGCAGTCTATTTAGCGGGGAGCACTCTGGGGCCAACGTCCTGACTTTC
.	.	TRBJ2-7	TRBV11-2	CASTPLALASYEQYF	TGTGCCAGCACCCCCCTCGCGTTGGCCAGCTACGAGCAGTACTTC
.	few	TRBJ1-2	TRBV18	CASSPSSTPNYGYTF	TGTGCCAGCTCACCATCCAGTACACCTAACTATGGCTACACCTTC
TRBD2	.	TRBJ2-1	TRBV27	CASGARSRGTSGRNEQFF	TGTGCCAGCGGTGCAAGGAGCAGGGGCACTAGCGGGAGGAATGAGCAGTTCTTC
.	many	TRBJ2-5	TRBV6-6	CASSSEETQYF	TGTGCCAGCAGTTCTGAAGAGACCCAGTACTTC
TRBD2	few	TRBJ2-5	TRBV12-3/TRBV12-4	CASTKNGGSETQYF	TGTGCCAGCACCAAAAACGGGGGGTCAGAGACCCAGTACTTC
TRBD2	few	TRBJ2-1	TRBV20-1	CSVRPSGSFNEQFF	TGCAGTGTCAGACCTAGCGGGAGTTTCAATGAGCAGTTCTTC
.	few	TRBJ2-7	TRBV21-1	CAYRGQRLYEQYF	TGTGCCTATCGCGGACAGCGACTCTACGAGCAGTACTTC
TRBD2	.	TRBJ2-1	TRBV4-3	CASSQLATGGNEQFF	TGCGCCAGCAGCCAACTGGCAACGGGAGGCAATGAGCAGTTCTTC
.	few	TRBJ1-1	TRBV7-8	CASSLAPRGRSQTAFF	TGTGCCAGCAGCTTAGCCCCCAGGGGAAGGTCCCAAACAGCTTTCTTT
.	many	TRBJ2-6	TRBV7-9	CASSAEGAGANVLTF	TGTGCCAGCAGCGCAGAGGGCGCTGGGGCCAACGTCCTGACTTTC
.	.	TRBJ2-5	TRBV12-3/TRBV12-4	CASSEAGSSLSQYF	TGTGCCAGCAGTGAAGCAGGTTCGAGTTTATCCCAGTACTTC
.	few	TRBJ1-3	TRBV4-3	CASSHRDRTDTIYF	TGCGCCAGCAGCCATCGGGATAGAACGGACACCATATATTTT
TRBD1	many	TRBJ2-7	TRBV10-3	CAIGQGVWGEQYF	TGTGCCATCGGACAGGGGGTGTGGGGCGAGCAGTACTTC
.	.	TRBJ1-4	TRBV6-1	CASRPEFHDEKLFF	TGTGCCAGCAGGCCCGAGTTTCACGATGAAAAACTGTTTTTT
.	few	TRBJ1-5	TRBV7-9	CASSFDGDQPQHF	TGTGCCAGCAGCTTTGATGGGGATCAGCCCCAGCATTTT
TRBD2	.	TRBJ2-1	TRBV7-2	CASGTRGNNEQFF	TGTGCCAGCGGGACTAGGGGAAACAATGAGCAGTTCTTC
.	few	TRBJ2-3	TRBV9	CASSGGLLDTQYF	TGTGCCAGCAGCGGGGGCCTTCTAGATACGCAGTATTTT
.	.	TRBJ2-3	TRBV11-2	CASSLDQGGTQYF	TGTGCCAGCAGCTTAGACCAGGGAGGCACGCAGTATTTT
.	.	TRBJ2-3	TRBV9	CASSVDIAASTDTQYF	TGTGCCAGCAGCGTAGACATAGCGGCTAGCACAGATACGCAGTATTTT
TRBD2	.	TRBJ2-1	TRBV12-3/TRBV12-4	CASSLVWSGRAFNKQFF	TGTGCCAGCAGTTTAGTCTGGAGCGGGAGGGCCTTCAATAAGCAGTTCTTC
.	few	TRBJ1-4	TRBV2	CASSGQKWGEKLFF	TGTGCCAGCTCGGGGCAAAAATGGGGTGAAAAACTGTTTTTT
TRBD2	.	TRBJ2-5	TRBV20-1	CSASSSGQETQYF	TGCAGTGCTAGTTCTAGCGGGCAAGAGACCCAGTACTTC
TRBD1	.	TRBJ1-1	TRBV6-5	CASSYMDRGPGGAEAFF	TGTGCCAGCAGTTACATGGACAGGGGGCCTGGTGGAGCTGAAGCTTTCTTT
.	.	TRBJ2-3	TRBV11-3	CASSLRPGLTDTQYF	TGTGCCAGCAGCTTAAGGCCGGGACTGACAGATACGCAGTATTTT
.	.	TRBJ1-2	TRBV4-1	CASSQGDWESLVSVVLGGYTF	TGCGCCAGCAGCCAAGGAGACTGGGAGAGTCTCGTCTCGGTCGTATTGGGAGGCTACACCTTC
TRBD1	few	TRBJ2-3	TRBV12-5	CASGSDRANTDTQYF	TGTGCTAGTGGTTCTGACAGGGCCAACACAGATACGCAGTATTTT
TRBD1	few	TRBJ2-1	TRBV7-2	CASSTRQGTTYNEQFF	TGTGCCAGCAGCACTCGACAGGGGACAACCTACAATGAGCAGTTCTTC
TRBD1	.	TRBJ2-6	TRBV30	CAWSTGGAGGANVLTF	TGTGCCTGGTCGACAGGGGGCGCAGGAGGGGCCAACGTCCTGACTTTC
.	.	TRBJ2-3	TRBV21-1	CASSQGTLAAPWPDTQYF	TGTGCCAGCAGCCAAGGTACACTAGCGGCCCCTTGGCCAGATACGCAGTATTTT
.	many	TRBJ1-1	TRBV20-1	CSAIKEGVRTEAFF	TGCAGTGCTATTAAAGAGGGGGTGCGGACTGAAGCTTTCTTT
TRBD2	few	TRBJ2-1	TRBV20-1	CSARWSGNAEEQFF	TGCAGTGCTAGATGGAGCGGGAACGCGGAGGAGCAGTTCTTC
.	.	TRBJ2-3	TRBV5-1	CASSLWPRVRSTDTQYF	TGCGCCAGCAGCCTCTGGCCACGGGTTCGGTCCACAGATACGCAGTATTTT
TRBD1	few	TRBJ1-2	TRBV12-3/TRBV12-4	CASRLGQGPPEGYTF	TGTGCCAGCAGGCTGGGACAGGGGCCCCCTGAGGGCTACACCTTC
TRBD2	.	TRBJ2-5	TRBV20-1	CSARAWEGQETQYF	TGCAGTGCTAGAGCCTGGGAGGGCCAAGAGACCCAGTACTTC
.	few	TRBJ2-7	TRBV5-1	CASSLAAGLLDEQYF	TGCGCCAGCAGCTTGGCGGCAGGGCTCTTAGACGAGCAGTACTTC
.	.	TRBJ2-3	TRBV20-1	CSASHPTRTDTQYF	TGCAGTGCTTCGCATCCGACCAGAACAGATACGCAGTATTTT
TRBD2	.	TRBJ2-5	TRBV20-1	CSATLLLAGDQETQYF	TGCAGTGCTACACTCCTCCTAGCGGGAGACCAAGAGACCCAGTACTTC
TRBD2	many	TRBJ2-3	TRBV20-1	CSARGLAGATDTQYF	TGCAGTGCTAGAGGGTTAGCGGGGGCCACAGATACGCAGTATTTT
.	.	TRBJ2-5	TRBV20-1	CSAAGHLQETQYF	TGCAGTGCTGCTGGACACCTTCAAGAGACCCAGTACTTC
.	.	TRBJ2-1	TRBV28	CASSPNDGAGSSYNEQFF	TGTGCCAGCAGTCCCAACGACGGGGCGGGGAGCTCCTACAATGAGCAGTTCTTC
TRBD2	few	TRBJ2-1	TRBV20-1	CSARAGTSEYNEQFF	TGCAGTGCTAGGGCCGGGACTAGCGAGTACAATGAGCAGTTCTTC
.	.	TRBJ1-1	TRBV4-2	CASSQDRTAYNTEAFF	TGTGCCAGCAGCCAAGATCGGACAGCCTACAACACTGAAGCTTTCTTT
.	few	TRBJ2-1	TRBV2	CASRPDGNEQFF	TGTGCCAGCAGACCAGACGGAAATGAGCAGTTCTTC
.	few	TRBJ2-1	TRBV5-5	CASSLRDESYNEQFF	TGTGCCAGCAGCTTGAGAGATGAGTCCTACAATGAGCAGTTCTTC
.	few	TRBJ1-4	TRBV20-1	CSARDPQNEKLFF	TGCAGTGCTAGAGATCCTCAAAATGAAAAACTGTTTTTT
TRBD2	few	TRBJ2-6	TRBV9	CASSADSGRSAGANVLTF	TGTGCCAGCAGCGCCGATAGCGGGAGGAGTGCTGGGGCCAACGTCCTGACTTTC
.	.	TRBJ1-1	TRBV6-2/TRBV6-3	CASSDPGVSAFF	TGTGCCAGCAGTGACCCGGGGGTCTCGGCTTTCTTT